This T cell receptor (beta chain) emerged from a study of regulatory T cells in long-lasting Graves disease. Study as a whole: Prior antithyroid drug treatment in newly diagnosed Graves' patients lasted under 3 months.

Many counts were recorded for this clonotype. What it binds is unknown. iRepertoire HTBI primers and Arm-PCR of CDR3 regions built TCR beta libraries. Via MiXCR, TCRdb re-called the multiplex PCR reads, giving one row per CDR3 protein. Here the sample spans a few hundred thousand distinct CDR3 sequences, around 11% being singletons. Trimming took 5 bases from V and 10 from J; bases not matched to a gene: 12. This CDR3 is built from 14 residues. The study's findings and limits: TRBV28, TRBJ1-2 and TRBJ2-5 emerged as the favored segments in persistent disease.

As for time point: newly diagnosed GD, antithyroid drugs for less than 3 months. There was RNA extracted from PBMCs, and the TCR library was made from it. The data were also submitted as part of a second study, on T cells in Graves' hyperthyroidism and ophthalmopathy. Turning to that study: Median prediction lead before ophthalmopathy onset was 5 to 7 months with the model.

The chain is built from TRBV12-3 or TRBV12-4 and TRBJ1-1; 8 positions match TRBD1. The TCR comes from a woman under 30 with Graves disease. This specimen was peripheral blood mononuclear cells (PBMCs), taken at new diagnosis, from a patient treated with antithyroid drugs. In DNA, the CDR3 is TGTGCCAGCAGTCGGACAGGGCCCGTCGGAGCAGCTTTCTTT. This translates into CASSRTGPVGAAFF.